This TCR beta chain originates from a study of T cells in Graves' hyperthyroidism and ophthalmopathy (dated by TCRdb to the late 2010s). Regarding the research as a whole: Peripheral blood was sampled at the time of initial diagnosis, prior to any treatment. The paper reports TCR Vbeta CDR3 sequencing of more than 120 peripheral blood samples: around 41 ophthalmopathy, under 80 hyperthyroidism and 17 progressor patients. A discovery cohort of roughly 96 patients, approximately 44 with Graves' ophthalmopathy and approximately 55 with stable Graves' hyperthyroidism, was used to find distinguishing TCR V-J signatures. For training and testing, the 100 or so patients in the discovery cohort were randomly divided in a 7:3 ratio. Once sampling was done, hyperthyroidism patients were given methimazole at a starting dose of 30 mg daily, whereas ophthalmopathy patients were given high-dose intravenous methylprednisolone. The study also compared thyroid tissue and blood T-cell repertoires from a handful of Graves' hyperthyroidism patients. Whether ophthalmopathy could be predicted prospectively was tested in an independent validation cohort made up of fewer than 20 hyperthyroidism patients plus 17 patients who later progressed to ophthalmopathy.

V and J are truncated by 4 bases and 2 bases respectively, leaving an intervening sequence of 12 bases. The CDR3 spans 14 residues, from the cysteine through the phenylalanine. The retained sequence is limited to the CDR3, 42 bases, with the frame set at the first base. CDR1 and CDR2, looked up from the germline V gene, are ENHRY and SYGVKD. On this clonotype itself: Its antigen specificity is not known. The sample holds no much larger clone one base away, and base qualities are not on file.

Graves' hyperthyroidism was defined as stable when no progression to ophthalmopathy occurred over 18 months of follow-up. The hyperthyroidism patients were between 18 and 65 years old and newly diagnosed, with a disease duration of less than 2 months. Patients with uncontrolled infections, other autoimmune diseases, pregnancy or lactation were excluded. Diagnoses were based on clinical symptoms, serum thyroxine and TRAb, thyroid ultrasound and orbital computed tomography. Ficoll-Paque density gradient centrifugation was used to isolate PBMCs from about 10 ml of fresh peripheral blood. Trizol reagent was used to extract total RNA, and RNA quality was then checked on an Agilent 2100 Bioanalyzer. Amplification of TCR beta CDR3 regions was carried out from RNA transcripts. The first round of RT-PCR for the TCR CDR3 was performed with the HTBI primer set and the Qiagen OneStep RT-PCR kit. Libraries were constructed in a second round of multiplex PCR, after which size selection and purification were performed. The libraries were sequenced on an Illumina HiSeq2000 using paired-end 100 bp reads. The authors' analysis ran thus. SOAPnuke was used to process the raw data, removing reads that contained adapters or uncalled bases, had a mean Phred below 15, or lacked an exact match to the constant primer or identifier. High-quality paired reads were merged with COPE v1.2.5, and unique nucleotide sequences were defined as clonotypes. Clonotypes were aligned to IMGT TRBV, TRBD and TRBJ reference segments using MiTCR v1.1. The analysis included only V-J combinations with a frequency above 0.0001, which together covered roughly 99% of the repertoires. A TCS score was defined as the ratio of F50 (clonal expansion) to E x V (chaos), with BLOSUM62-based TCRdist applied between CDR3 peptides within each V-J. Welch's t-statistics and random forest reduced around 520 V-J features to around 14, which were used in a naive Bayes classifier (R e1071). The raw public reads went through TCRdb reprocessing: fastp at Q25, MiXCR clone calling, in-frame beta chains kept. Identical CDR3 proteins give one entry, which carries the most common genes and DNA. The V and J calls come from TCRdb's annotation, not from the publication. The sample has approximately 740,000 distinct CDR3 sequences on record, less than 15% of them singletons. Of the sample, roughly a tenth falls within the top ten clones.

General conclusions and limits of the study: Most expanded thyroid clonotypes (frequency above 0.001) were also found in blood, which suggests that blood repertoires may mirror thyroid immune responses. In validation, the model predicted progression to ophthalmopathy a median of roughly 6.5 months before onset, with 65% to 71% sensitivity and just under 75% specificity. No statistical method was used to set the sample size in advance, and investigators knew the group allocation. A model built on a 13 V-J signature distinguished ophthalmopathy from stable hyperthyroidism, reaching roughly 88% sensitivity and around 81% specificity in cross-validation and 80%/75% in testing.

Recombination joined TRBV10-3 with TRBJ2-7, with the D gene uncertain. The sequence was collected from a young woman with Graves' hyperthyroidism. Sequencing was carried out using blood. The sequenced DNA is TGTGCCATCAGTGGGAAGGATGCCCCCTACGAGCAGTACTTC. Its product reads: CAISGKDAPYEQYF.